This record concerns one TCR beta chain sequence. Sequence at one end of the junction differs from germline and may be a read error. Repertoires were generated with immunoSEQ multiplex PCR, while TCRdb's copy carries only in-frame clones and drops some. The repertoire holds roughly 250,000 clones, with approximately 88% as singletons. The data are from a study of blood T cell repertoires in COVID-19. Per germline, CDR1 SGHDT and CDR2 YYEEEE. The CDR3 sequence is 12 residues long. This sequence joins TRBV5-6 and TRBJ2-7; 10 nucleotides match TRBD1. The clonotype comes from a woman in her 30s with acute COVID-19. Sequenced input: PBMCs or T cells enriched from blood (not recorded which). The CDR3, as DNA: TGTGCCAGCAGCTTGGTGGCGGGACAGGGGTTCTTC. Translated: CASSLVAGQGFF.